This TCR beta chain was obtained from a study of radiation and T cells in renal cell carcinoma. Findings and caveats of the study: In blood, top tumor clones expanded by 2 weeks, shrinking by 4. No pretreatment tumor biopsies were available for baseline clonotypes.

Time point given: blood 4 weeks post-SBRT, at nephrectomy. Regarding treatment: 15 Gy SBRT to primary tumor, nephrectomy 4 weeks later. Nephrectomy followed 15 Gy stereotactic body radiation by 4 weeks. Only in-frame clones appear in the TCRdb table, and some are missing; sequencing was by immunoSEQ multiplex PCR. The table includes around 100,000 clones, 80% to 90% detected once. Germline V lookup: CDR1 LGHNA, CDR2 YNFKEQ. This CDR3 spans 13 amino acids. Between the trimmed V and J ends, which lost 0 bases and 5 bases, there was a span of 7 bases. For this clone: The antigen is undetermined.

J is TRBJ2-5 and V is TRBV4-2; D assignment may be TRBD1 or TRBD2 (5 bases each). The starting material was blood, obtained from a patient whose treatment included radiotherapy and nephrectomy. This receptor was taken from a man in his 60s with renal cell carcinoma. The CDR3 coding sequence is TGTGCCAGCAGCCAAGACTGGGGGGAGACCCAGTACTTC. This translates into CASSQDWGETQYF.